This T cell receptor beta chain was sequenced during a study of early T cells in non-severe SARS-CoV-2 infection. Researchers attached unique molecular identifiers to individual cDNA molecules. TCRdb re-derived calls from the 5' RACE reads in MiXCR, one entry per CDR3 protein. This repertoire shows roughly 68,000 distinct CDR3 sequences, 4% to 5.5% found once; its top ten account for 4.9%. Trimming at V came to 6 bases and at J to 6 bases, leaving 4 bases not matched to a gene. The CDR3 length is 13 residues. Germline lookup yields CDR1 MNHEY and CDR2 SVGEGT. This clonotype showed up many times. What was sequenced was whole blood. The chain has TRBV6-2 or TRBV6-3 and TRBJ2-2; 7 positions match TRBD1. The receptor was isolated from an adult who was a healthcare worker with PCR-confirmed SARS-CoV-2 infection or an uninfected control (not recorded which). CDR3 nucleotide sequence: TGTGCCAGCAGCACAGACAGGGCCGGGGAGCTGTTTTTT. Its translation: CASSTDRAGELFF.